The 13 T cell receptor beta chains in this list originate from one sample, sequenced in a study of T-cell reconstitution after alpha-beta-depleted transplantation in children. Unique molecular identifiers were incorporated during preparation of the TCRbeta library. TCRdb analysed the PCR reads with MiXCR anew, one entry per CDR3 protein. The table shows hundreds of thousands of distinct CDR3 sequences, with 13% occurring only once. Sequencing used PBMCs, obtained from the stem cell graft. The receptors were gathered from a human donor who donated a stem cell graft to a child with Fanconi anemia.

This rearrangement joins TRBV6-2 or TRBV6-3 to TRBJ2-5; D possibly corresponds to TRBD1 (5 bases). The CDR3 consists of 14 residues. In germline, CDR1 is MNHEY, CDR2 SVGEGT. Trimming removed 8 bases at V and 2 bases at J, with 15 bases between. The CDR3 DNA follows: TGTGCCAGCCTTCAGAGGCAGGGTCAAGAGACCCAGTACTTC. Residues: CASLQRQGQETQYF.

This clonotype has a handful of counts. This chain's CDR3 is CASADHGNTGELFF. The CDR3 DNA follows: TGTGCCTCAGCAGATCACGGGAACACCGGGGAGCTGTTTTTT. The chain combines TRBV3-1 with TRBJ2-2; D is ambiguous. CDR1 is LGHDT and CDR2 is YNNKEL in the germline V gene (reference sequence). The CDR3 runs 14 residues. V lost 11 bases, J lost 1 base, and 14 bases lay in between.

This clonotype has only a few counts. The rearrangement joins TRBV5-6 to TRBJ1-1; D uncertain. V was pared by 1 base and J by 0 bases, with 19 bases between. This CDR3 has 18 amino acids. CDR1 and CDR2 (germline): SGHDT, YYEEEE. The CDR3 DNA reads as TGTGCCAGCAGCTTGACAGTTTTACGACGGCTGCTGAACACTGAAGCTTTCTTT. Translation gives CASSLTVLRRLLNTEAFF.

The rearrangement uses TRBV11-2 and TRBJ1-1; D unclear. Germline assignment: CDR1 SGHAT and CDR2 FQNNGV. V shed 4 bases and J shed 4 bases, with 16 bases lying between them. The CDR3 is 15 residues long. The CDR3 protein is CASSSRLGQVTEAFF. CDR3 sequence (DNA): TGTGCCAGCAGCTCACGCCTCGGTCAAGTCACTGAAGCTTTCTTT.

This clonotype was picked up many times. The chain joins TRBV29-1 to TRBJ2-1; no definite D call. This CDR3 spans 12 amino acids. Germline assignment: CDR1 SQVTM and CDR2 ANQGSEA. The V end lost 6 bases, the J end lost 12 bases, and 18 bases lay between the germline ends. Here the CDR3 reads CSVGTSGFRQFF. In DNA form, the CDR3 reads TGCAGCGTCGGTACCTCGGGCTTCAGGCAGTTCTTC.

The chain uses TRBV7-2 and TRBJ2-5; TRBD2 is a possible D gene (7 bases). The V end lost 5 bases, the J end lost 9 bases, and 22 bases lay between the germline ends. CDR3 length: 15 amino acids. CDR1 is SGHTA, CDR2 FQGNSA, per germline. The CDR3 loop reads CASSPRAGAGKSQYF. The CDR3 DNA reads as TGTGCCAGCAGCCCGAGGGCGGGGGCCGGGAAGTCCCAGTACTTC.

The CDR3 reads CASSLVQGPGANVLTF. The DNA of the CDR3 is TGTGCCAGCAGCTTAGTTCAGGGACCTGGGGCCAACGTCCTGACTTTC. The chain is built from TRBV7-9 and TRBJ2-6; either TRBD1 or TRBD2 may supply D (5 bases each). V was shortened by 1 base and J by 2 bases, with 9 bases between the two germline ends. CDR3 length: 16 residues. The germline gives CDR1 SEHNR, CDR2 FQNEAQ (reference sequence).

This clonotype was recorded a few times. The V and J genes are TRBV2 and TRBJ2-5; D is possibly TRBD1 (8 bases). The ends were cut back, 5 bases at V and 5 bases at J, with 18 bases in the middle. This CDR3 is 15 amino acids long. The germline V gene has CDR1 SNHLY and CDR2 FYNNEI. CDR3 region: CASSRQGLAEETQYF. As DNA, the CDR3 is TGTGCCAGCAGTCGACAGGGGCTAGCGGAGGAGACCCAGTACTTC.

This clonotype appeared many times. This CDR3 reads CASSLDLAQDTQYF. In DNA form, the CDR3 reads TGTGCCAGCAGTTTAGACCTGGCCCAAGATACGCAGTATTTT. V is TRBV12-3 or TRBV12-4 and J is TRBJ2-3; unclear D gene. Trimming pared 1 base from V and 5 bases from J, leaving 10 bases between. This CDR3 spans 14 amino acids.

V usage is TRBV7-2 and J usage is TRBJ1-6, with 10 bases lining up with TRBD1. Germline CDR1 SGHTA, CDR2 FQGNSA. J gave up 7 bases and V 5 bases, and 5 bases lay outside the gene matches. CDR3 size: 15 residues. In DNA, the CDR3 is TGTGCCAGCAGCATGACAGGGGGCGGAAATTCACCCCTCCACTTT. This encodes CASSMTGGGNSPLHF.

This clonotype was detected ten times or more. The chain joins TRBV12-3 or TRBV12-4 to TRBJ1-1; D is uncertain. With 3 bases removed from V and 7 bases from J, the gap between germline ends came to 9 bases. There are 12 residues in the CDR3. CDR3 residues: CASSFMWNEAFF. In DNA, the CDR3 is TGTGCCAGCAGTTTTATGTGGAATGAAGCTTTCTTT.

In this sample, this clonotype turned up many times. The chain couples TRBV10-2 to TRBJ2-7; weak D call: TRBD2 (5 bases). The CDR3 contains 14 residues. Trimming left V 3 bases short and J 2 bases short, with 11 bases between. Germline V lookup: CDR1 WSHSY, CDR2 SAAADI. CDR3 nucleotide sequence: TGCGCCAGCAGTGAAAACGGGAATCCCTACGAGCAGTACTTC. Protein: CASSENGNPYEQYF.

The chain uses TRBV7-9 and TRBJ2-7, with no clear D. V was pared by 1 base and J by 5 bases, with 6 bases between. Looked up from germline, CDR1 is SEHNR and CDR2 is FQNEAQ (reference sequence). The CDR3 has 12 residues. The CDR3 sequence is CASSLGANEQYV. The CDR3 DNA follows: TGTGCCAGCAGCTTAGGGGCAAACGAGCAGTACGTC.